This TCR beta chain came from a study of blood T cell repertoires in COVID-19. The protocol was immunoSEQ multiplex PCR, while the TCRdb copy is restricted to in-frame clones and leaves out a portion. The table lists some 340,000 clones, 85% to 95% of them singletons, with roughly 3.9% in the top ten. Specimen: PBMCs or T cells enriched from blood (not recorded which). This sequence originates from a woman aged 25 to 39 who had been exposed to COVID-19.

CDR3 nucleotides: TGTGCCAGCAGTGAAGCCCTACAGGGGGCTAGGTATGGCTACACCTTC. As protein: CASSEALQGARYGYTF. This chain joins TRBV6-1 and TRBJ1-2; TRBD1 agrees at 9 bases. J was trimmed by 5 bases and V by 0 bases; bases with no gene match: 7. This CDR3 region has 16 residues. Germline V CDR1 and CDR2: MNHNS, SASEGT.